This T cell receptor beta chain was captured in a study of metastatic and nonmetastatic thyroid tumors. About this clone: One end of the junction varies from germline; a read error may be responsible.

All patients were untreated before thyroid surgery. TCRdb reassembled clones from the PCR reads with MiXCR. Of 35,000 to 50,000 clones in the sample, approximately 19% were seen once. Germline assignment: CDR1 SGDLS and CDR2 YYNGEE. The CDR3 is 15 residues long. This chain links TRBV9 with TRBJ2-1, with TRBD1 as a possible D gene (5 bases). The sequence was obtained from a female donor with papillary thyroid cancer or a benign thyroid nodule (not recorded which). Some clones in this sample may be carry-over from other donors' samples. Sequenced input: blood. The CDR3 bases are TGTGCCAGCGGCGTAGACCAGGGCTTCCACAATGAGCAGTTCTTC. Protein product: CASGVDQGFHNEQFF.